This TCR beta chain was retrieved from a study of T cells after yellow fever vaccination. Notes on the study in general: A large majority of primary-vaccination clones showed up again after the booster (just under 97% CD4, around 90% CD8). Although the secondary response was weaker, it peaked faster, at day 5 versus 15.

Template switching by 5'RACE produced TCR cDNA, adding a universal primer site and UMIs. TCRdb itself ran the 5' RACE reads through MiXCR, one entry per CDR3 protein. The table lists 150,000 to 200,000 distinct CDR3 sequences, 11% of them singletons. As for this clonotype: Its antigen is unknown.

Sequencing used CD8+ T cells sorted from PBMCs, obtained 15 days after the yellow fever booster vaccination. The sequence derives from a man aged 18-30 years who received the YFV17D yellow fever vaccine.

Written as DNA, the CDR3 is TGCGCCAGCAGCCACACAGGGGAGGGTTCACCCCTCCACTTT. The encoded protein is CASSHTGEGSPLHF. The chain has TRBV4-1 and TRBJ1-6, with TRBD1 matching over 7 bases. Germline CDR1 is MGHRA and CDR2 is YSYEKL. There are 14 residues in the CDR3. Trimming removed 3 bases from V and 9 bases from J; junction bases left unmatched: 5.